The sequence of this T cell receptor beta chain was determined in a study of cytomegalovirus exposure and HLA in healthy donors. CDR1 is SGHRS, CDR2 YFSETQ, per germline. The V gene lost 1 base and the J gene lost 5 bases, with 7 bases spanning the gap. The CDR3 extends over 12 amino acids. PCR used 60 Vbeta primers and 13 Jbeta primers. Assay: immunoSEQ multiplex PCR; the TCRdb copy retains only in-frame clones and omits some. The data contain 95,000 to 150,000 clones, over 80% of them seen just once; the ten biggest clones take up over 15%. The sequencing sample was made of PBMCs. This TCR was sampled from a man aged 18 to 29 in good health and CMV-seropositive. The chain recombines TRBV5-1 with TRBJ2-7, with D possibly TRBD1 on 5 matching bases. The CDR3 DNA follows: TGCGCCAGCAGCTTGTGGGGCGACGAGCAGTACTTC. Its protein is CASSLWGDEQYF.